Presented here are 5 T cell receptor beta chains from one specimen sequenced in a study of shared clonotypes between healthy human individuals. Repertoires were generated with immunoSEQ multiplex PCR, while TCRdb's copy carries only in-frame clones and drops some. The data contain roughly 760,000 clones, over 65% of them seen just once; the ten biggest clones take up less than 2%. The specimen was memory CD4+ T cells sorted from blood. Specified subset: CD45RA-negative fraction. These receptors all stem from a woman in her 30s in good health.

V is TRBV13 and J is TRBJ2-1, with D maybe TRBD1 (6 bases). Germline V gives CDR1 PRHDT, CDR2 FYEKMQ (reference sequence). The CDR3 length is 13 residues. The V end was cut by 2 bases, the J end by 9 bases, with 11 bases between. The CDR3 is CASSLPGDGEQFF. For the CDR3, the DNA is TGTGCCAGCAGCTTACCAGGGGACGGTGAGCAGTTCTTC.

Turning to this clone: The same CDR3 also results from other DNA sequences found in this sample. CDR3 in DNA: TGTGCCAGTGGACTAGCGGGAGGGGAAGAGACCCAGTACTTC. This codes for CASGLAGGEETQYF. This chain links TRBV2 with TRBJ2-5, with 15 bases identical to TRBD2. The V gene's germline CDR1 is SNHLY and CDR2 FYNNEI. This CDR3 comprises 14 residues. After removal of 9 bases from V and 3 bases from J, the junction contained 2 bases not matched to a gene. Full variable domain (rest looked up from reference TRBV2 and TRBJ2-5): EPEVTQTPSHQVTQMGQEVILRCVPISNHLYFYWYRQILGQKVEFLVSFYNNEISEKSEIFDDQFSVERPDGSNFTLKIRSTKLEDSAMYFCASGLAGGEETQYFGPGTRLLVL.

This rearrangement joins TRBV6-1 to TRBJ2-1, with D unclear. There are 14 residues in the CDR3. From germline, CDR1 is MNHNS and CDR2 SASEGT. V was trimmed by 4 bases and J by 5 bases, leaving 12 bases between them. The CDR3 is CASSAGSGNNEQFF. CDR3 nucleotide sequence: TGTGCCAGCAGTGCCGGGTCAGGAAACAATGAGCAGTTCTTC.

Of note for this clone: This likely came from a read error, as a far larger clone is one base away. In DNA form, the CDR3 reads TGTGCCAGCAGCCGGGGACAGGACTACGAGCAGTACTTC. Translating it yields CASSRGQDYEQYF. The genes are TRBV7-6 and TRBJ2-7; 8 positions agree with TRBD1. Germline CDR1 and CDR2: SGHVS and FNYEAQ. CDR3 length: 13 amino acids. J was trimmed by 3 bases and V by 5 bases; bases with no gene match: 3.

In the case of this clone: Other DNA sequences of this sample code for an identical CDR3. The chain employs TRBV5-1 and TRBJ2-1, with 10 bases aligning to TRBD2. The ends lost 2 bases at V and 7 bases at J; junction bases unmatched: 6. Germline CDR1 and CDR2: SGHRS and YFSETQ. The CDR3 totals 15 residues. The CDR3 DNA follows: TGCGCCAGCAGCTTTTCTAGCGGGAGTGATAATGAGCAGTTCTTC. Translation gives CASSFSSGSDNEQFF.